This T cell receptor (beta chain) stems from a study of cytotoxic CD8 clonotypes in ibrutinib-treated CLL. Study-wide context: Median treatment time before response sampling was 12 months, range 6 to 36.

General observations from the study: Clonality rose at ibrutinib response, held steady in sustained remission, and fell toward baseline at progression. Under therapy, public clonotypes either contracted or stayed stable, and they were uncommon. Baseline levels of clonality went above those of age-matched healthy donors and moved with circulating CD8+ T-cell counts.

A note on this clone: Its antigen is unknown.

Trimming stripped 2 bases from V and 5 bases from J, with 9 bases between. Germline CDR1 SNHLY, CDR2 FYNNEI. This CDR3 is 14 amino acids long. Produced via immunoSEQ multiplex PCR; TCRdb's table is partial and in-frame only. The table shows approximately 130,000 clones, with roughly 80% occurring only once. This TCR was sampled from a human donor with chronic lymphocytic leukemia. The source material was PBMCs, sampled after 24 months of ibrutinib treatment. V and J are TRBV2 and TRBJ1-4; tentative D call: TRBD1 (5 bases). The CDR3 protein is CASSEWSGNEKLFF. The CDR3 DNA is TGTGCCAGCAGTGAATGGTCAGGGAATGAAAAACTGTTTTTT.